This T cell receptor beta chain stems from a study of cytomegalovirus exposure and HLA in healthy donors. Study conclusions and caveats: TCR beta sequences reportedly predicted the HLA-A and HLA-B alleles of most subjects accurately. A later analysis found most CMV-associated TCR beta chains apparently HLA-restricted. An assumption of roughly uniform sequencing depth across donors underlay the presence/absence analyses. An analysis that was carried out later associated 16,000 or so TCR beta sequences with HLA alleles at 0.05 false discovery rate.

Worth noting for this clone: Its antigen remains unknown.

With 60 Vbeta and 13 Jbeta primers, the PCR was carried out. Libraries were prepared by immunoSEQ multiplex PCR; TCRdb keeps only in-frame clonotypes and omits some of them. The table shows some 190,000 clones, with roughly four fifths occurring only once. This CDR3 has 14 residues. Trimming left V 0 bases short and J 9 bases short, with 13 bases between. Germline V gives CDR1 SGDLS, CDR2 YYNGEE. Input material: PBMCs. The rearrangement links TRBV9 to TRBJ2-1; the D gene is possibly TRBD2 (6 bases). The TCR was taken from a man between 18 and 35 years old in good health and CMV-seronegative. CDR3 in amino acids: CASSVDPKEGEQFF. As DNA, the CDR3 is TGTGCCAGCAGCGTAGACCCTAAGGAGGGTGAGCAGTTCTTC.